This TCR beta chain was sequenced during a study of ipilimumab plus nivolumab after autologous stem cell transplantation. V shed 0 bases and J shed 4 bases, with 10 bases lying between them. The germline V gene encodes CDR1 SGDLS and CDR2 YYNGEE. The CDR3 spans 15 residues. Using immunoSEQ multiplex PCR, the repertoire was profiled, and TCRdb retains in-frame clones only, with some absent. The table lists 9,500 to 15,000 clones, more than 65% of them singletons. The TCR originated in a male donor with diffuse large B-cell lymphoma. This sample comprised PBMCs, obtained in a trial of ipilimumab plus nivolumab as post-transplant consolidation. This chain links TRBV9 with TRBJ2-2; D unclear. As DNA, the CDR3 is TGTGCCAGCAGCGTAGGCTCGCGAGCCACCGGGGAGCTGTTTTTT. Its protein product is CASSVGSRATGELFF.